This T cell receptor beta chain comes out of a study of T cell repertoires in aging, cancer and after chemotherapy (dated by TCRdb to between 2018 and 2021). For the study in its entirety: Six donor age groups were covered, ranging from 30 or younger up to 70 or older, and each group contained at least three individuals. In the hematological group, the paired samples taken before and after chemotherapy came from chronic lymphocytic leukemia patients given fludarabine- or bendamustine-based regimens. Roughly 9.6 million TCR reads were contained in the full dataset. To examine immunoaging and T cell reconstitution after chemotherapy, the study profiled TCR beta repertoires in peripheral blood from healthy donors and cancer patients. Alongside fewer than 100 healthy donors serving as a reference group, the cohort included roughly 220 cancer patients, of whom some 91 had hematological cancers and 110 to 140 had solid cancers.

There are a few counts of this clonotype. Its antigen remains unidentified. No base quality values were provided; no much bigger clone lies one nucleotide off. The CDR3 runs 14 amino acids, cysteine and phenylalanine included. Of the read, only the CDR3 DNA is kept; its 42 bases are in frame from base 1. Looking up the germline V gene (reference sequence) yields CDR1 PRHDT and CDR2 FYEKMQ. At the junction V is shortened by 3 bases and J by 4 bases; bases outside the gene matches: 2. Instead of sorted cells or RNA, genomic DNA extracted from peripheral blood served as the source for amplifying TCR beta rearrangements. Rearranged TRB sequences spanning V, D and J segments were amplified in a multiplex touch-down PCR with a mixed TRB-A/B primer pool. Illumina adapters and sample indices were added to the amplicons in two consecutive PCR reactions performed with Phusion HS II polymerase. Amplicons were gel-purified with the NucleoSpin Gel and PCR Clean-up kit, then checked with Qubit and an Agilent 2100 Bioanalyzer. The libraries were sequenced on an Illumina MiSeq with 600-cycle, single-indexed, paired-end runs. Per the source publication's procedure: Processing of the TRB sequences was carried out with MiXCR versions 2.12 and 3.0.5. Each unique CDR3 nucleotide sequence counted as one clone, and only productive sequences with at least two reads were retained. Repertoire metrics included Shannon diversity, evenness, clonality (one minus evenness), and alpha-parameterized diversity profiles from alpha 0 to 5. The IGoR algorithm was used to calculate generation probabilities of clones in the paired pre- and post-chemotherapy samples. Using fastp trimming at Q25 and MiXCR clonotype assembly, TCRdb reanalyzed the public sequencing data and kept in-frame beta chains. Every CDR3 protein is listed once, alongside the most common genes and DNA of its rows. The authors' filters were not applied to this entry. This sample is represented by 4,000 to 5,000 distinct CDR3 sequences; 20% to 30% of them were singletons. The ten largest clones represent approximately 45% of the sample.

Overall results and qualifications from the work: In healthy donors, the decline in TCR diversity with age was mainly due to loss of richness, whereas in cancer patients loss of evenness also played a role. Untreated patients with hematological or solid cancers showed significantly lower blood TCR diversity and higher clonality than age-matched healthy donors. An increase in median generation probability over the chemotherapy interval was observed in both cancer cohorts, suggesting that the repertoire was reconstituted through rebound thymic output. Hematological cancer patients had infiltration of lymphoid organs, and this infiltration may itself impair thymic emigration or peripheral T cell expansion. According to the authors, the repertoire data do not permit conclusions about immunological memory after chemotherapy.

Sequencing input: blood. The chain is encoded by TRBV13 joined to TRBJ2-5, with 10 bases aligning to TRBD1. This TCR derives from a human donor with a blood cancer. The CDR3 corresponds to CASSLRDRGETQYF. The nucleotide sequence reads as follows: TGTGCCAGCAGCTTGCGGGACAGGGGAGAGACCCAGTACTTC. Here the CDR3 is joined to the reference TRBV13 and TRBJ2-5 genes, and the full variable domain is: AAGVIQSPRHLIKEKRETATLKCYPIPRHDTVYWYQQGPGQDPQFLISFYEKMQSDKGSIPDRFSAQQFSDYHSELNMSSLELGDSALYFCASSLRDRGETQYFGPGTRLLVL.